These T cell receptor beta chains were read from a single sample in a study of T cells in localized non-small cell lung cancer. Produced via immunoSEQ multiplex PCR; TCRdb's table is partial and in-frame only. The sample yields 7,500 to 10,000 clones, less than 45% seen once. The sequences come from lymph node tissue, collected before any cancer treatment. The receptors were gathered from a woman aged 35-75 years with stage I lung adenocarcinoma. The CDR3 runs from the conserved cysteine through the conserved F or W.

v_gene: TRBV18
CDR3aa: CASSPPGQGGSNSPLHF

v_gene: TRBV19
CDR3aa: CASSIGTANTEAFF

v_gene: TRBV19
CDR3aa: CASSLGLAGSYEQYF

v_gene: TRBV30
CDR3aa: CAWSGRSNGYTF

v_gene: TRBV11-3
CDR3aa: CASSSGGGASGYTF

v_gene: TRBV18
CDR3aa: CASSPTVGATNYGYTF

v_gene: TRBV18
CDR3aa: CASSPGQTSPLHF

v_gene: TRBV19
CDR3aa: CASSIVYGTSGNTIYF

v_gene: TRBV7-2
CDR3aa: CASSFTENTGELFF

v_gene: TRBV11-3
CDR3aa: CASSLVSSTNQPQHF

v_gene: TRBV4-1
CDR3aa: CASSQMGSQNYGYTF

v_gene: TRBV19
CDR3aa: CASSIAGANQPQHF

v_gene: TRBV6-7
CDR3aa: CASSQGTEAFF

v_gene: TRBV30
CDR3aa: CAWSPTQGGTEAFF

v_gene: TRBV10-2
CDR3aa: CASSDDFYTEAFF

v_gene: TRBV6-8
CDR3aa: CASSEGWDRGEQFF

v_gene: TRBV30
CDR3aa: CAWSIGGLLSNQPQHF

v_gene: TRBV19
CDR3aa: CASSSRWGQMNTGELFF

v_gene: TRBV10-3
CDR3aa: CAISEAAYTGELFF

v_gene: TRBV19
CDR3aa: CASSPLTNTEAFF

v_gene: TRBV19
CDR3aa: CASSRGNGELFF

v_gene: TRBV11-3
CDR3aa: CASSFTTSTDTQYF

v_gene: TRBV14
CDR3aa: CASSPPRGGGETQYF

v_gene: TRBV6-8
CDR3aa: CASSQNRGLDYGYTF

v_gene: TRBV9
CDR3aa: CASSSPGGTSTDTQYF

v_gene: TRBV18
CDR3aa: CASSPGGTLQYGYTF

v_gene: TRBV19
CDR3aa: CASSPYTTPGIEAFF

v_gene: TRBV19
CDR3aa: CASSIEGQGTDTQYF

v_gene: TRBV12-5
CDR3aa: CASGLVLAALYNEQFF

v_gene: TRBV11-3
CDR3aa: CASSSSDIEEKLFF

v_gene: TRBV19
CDR3aa: CASSIGANEQFF

v_gene: TRBV18
CDR3aa: CASSPDSYGYTF

v_gene: TRBV6-8
CDR3aa: CASSKWQDPRQPYGYTF

v_gene: TRBV12-2
CDR3aa: CATGIDGVPDTQYF

v_gene: TRBV19
CDR3aa: CASSIPSGQQPQHF

v_gene: TRBV11-3
CDR3aa: CASSSYRDGNQPQHF